This T cell receptor beta chain was sequenced during a study of blood T cell repertoires in COVID-19. Study-wide background: T cells, B-cell-depleted T cells, or PBMCs provided the cDNA or gDNA that served as material.

This clone was observed a few times. The CDR3 has 15 amino acids. The germline V gene encodes CDR1 MNHEY and CDR2 SVGAGI. With V trimmed by 5 bases and J by 0 bases, 5 bases remained unmatched. Clones were sequenced by immunoSEQ multiplex PCR, and TCRdb holds only the in-frame ones, with some missing. In the table there are some 130,000 clones, roughly four fifths of which are singletons. The sequence came from a woman aged 45-59 years with acute or convalescent COVID-19. V usage is TRBV6-5 and J usage is TRBJ2-3; the match to TRBD2 covers 7 bases. The sample was peripheral blood. For the CDR3, the DNA is TGTGCCAGCAGTCTTTCTAGCGGTAGCACAGATACGCAGTATTTT. It specifies CASSLSSGSTDTQYF.